A single sample is the source of the 5 T cell receptor beta chains below, sequenced in a study of blood T cell repertoires in COVID-19. Measured with immunoSEQ multiplex PCR; TCRdb has only the in-frame clones, and not every one. The table records 150,000 or so clones, roughly four fifths of them present only once. The sequenced sample consisted of peripheral blood. These receptors were collected from a woman in her sixties or seventies with acute or convalescent COVID-19.

CDR3 sequence reads: CSVTGGNSKNIQYF. The CDR3, as DNA: TGCAGCGTGACAGGGGGGAATTCCAAAAACATTCAGTACTTC. The chain has TRBV29-1 and TRBJ2-4; 9 positions match TRBD1. The V segment lost 6 bases and the J segment 2 bases; nucleotides outside the gene matches: 5. This CDR3 has 14 amino acids. The germline V gene has CDR1 SQVTM and CDR2 ANQGSEA.

This chain connects TRBV7-2 to TRBJ2-1; the D is unclear. Germline V lookup: CDR1 SGHTA, CDR2 FQGNSA. The CDR3 length is 15 residues. Trimming removed 5 bases from V and 0 bases from J, with 11 bases in between. The CDR3 coding sequence is TGTGCCAGCAGCCATTATCCTAGCTCCTACAATGAGCAGTTCTTC. This gives the protein CASSHYPSSYNEQFF.

This clone was seen only once. The J gene is TRBJ1-5, the V gene TRBV7-2; perhaps TRBD1 as D (6 bases). V was cut by 7 bases and J by 0 bases, with 16 bases left in between. Germline loops: CDR1 SGHTA, CDR2 FQGNSA. The CDR3 consists of 16 residues. Here the CDR3 DNA reads TGTGCCAGCACCCTCGGGGGGGGCGCTAGCAATCAGCCCCAGCATTTT. Its translation is CASTLGGGASNQPQHF.

The chain is built from TRBV5-1 and TRBJ1-1; D unresolved. V was clipped by 4 bases and J by 1 base, with 14 bases between them. Looked up from germline, CDR1 is SGHRS and CDR2 is YFSETQ. The CDR3 has 15 amino acids. The CDR3 region is CASSPSGNSNTEAFF. The CDR3 DNA follows: TGCGCCAGCAGCCCCTCGGGTAACTCGAACACTGAAGCTTTCTTT.

The rearrangement joins TRBV11-3 to TRBJ2-5; TRBD2 matches 11 bases. The ends lost 5 bases at V and 5 bases at J; junction bases unmatched: 7. The V gene's germline CDR1 is SGHNT and CDR2 YENEEA. The CDR3 extends over 15 amino acids. CDR3 sequence: CASSLSGRAGETQYF. As DNA, the CDR3 is TGTGCCAGCAGCCTTAGCGGGAGGGCCGGGGAGACCCAGTACTTC. The full variable domain, completed using reference TRBV11-3 and TRBJ2-5, is EAGVVQSPRYKIIEKKQPVAFWCNPISGHNTLYWYLQNLGQGPELLIRYENEEAVDDSQLPKDRFSAERLKGVDSTLKIQPAELGDSAVYLCASSLSGRAGETQYFGPGTRLLVL.